The 14 T cell receptor beta chains reported below all come from one sample, sequenced in a study of blood T cell repertoires in COVID-19. Data came from immunoSEQ multiplex PCR; TCRdb stores just in-frame clones and leaves some out. The data hold roughly 160,000 clones, with around 84% observed a single time. Specimen: peripheral blood. These receptors were taken from a man in his forties or fifties with active or convalescent COVID-19.

This rearrangement joins TRBV25-1 to TRBJ2-2, with 9 bases fitting TRBD1. J lost 5 bases, V lost 3 bases, and 7 bases had no gene match. The CDR3 contains 16 residues. Germline V gives CDR1 MGHDK, CDR2 SYGVNS. The CDR3 nucleotides are TGTGCCAGCAGTGATCTCAGACAGGGGGAAACCGGGGAGCTGTTTTTT. Residues: CASSDLRQGETGELFF.

J is TRBJ2-5 and V is TRBV6-2 or TRBV6-3; 10 positions agree with TRBD2. The germline CDR1 and CDR2 sequences are MNHEY and SVGEGT. The trim removed 4 bases at V and 2 bases at J, leaving 4 bases unmatched. The CDR3 covers 15 residues. CDR3 in amino acids: CASSFGLAVQETQYF. The CDR3 nucleotides read TGTGCCAGCAGTTTCGGACTAGCGGTTCAAGAGACCCAGTACTTC.

The chain employs TRBV15 and TRBJ2-7; the D gene is possibly TRBD1 (6 bases). Trimming stripped 3 bases from V and 7 bases from J, with 19 bases between. The CDR3 has 15 amino acids. Germline CDR1 and CDR2: LNHNV and YYDKDF (reference sequence). The CDR3 region is CATSRATGWGSEQYF. The CDR3 DNA sequence: TGTGCCACCAGCAGGGCGACAGGATGGGGGTCGGAGCAGTACTTC.

V and J are TRBV4-3 and TRBJ1-3, with 7 bases aligning to TRBD1. V trimming: 4 bases; J trimming: 0 bases; junction bases outside the gene matches: 6. This CDR3 has 16 residues. Germline values: CDR1 LGHNA, CDR2 YSLEER. CDR3 nucleotide sequence: TGCGCCAGCAGCCGGGACAGATCCAGCTCTGGAAACACCATATATTTT. Residues: CASSRDRSSSGNTIYF.

This chain connects TRBV5-5 to TRBJ1-6, with D perhaps TRBD1 (5 bases). The CDR3 sequence is 14 residues long. The germline CDR1 and CDR2 sequences are SGHKS and YYEKEE (reference sequence). V was shortened by 5 bases and J by 8 bases, with 14 bases between the two germline ends. The CDR3 DNA sequence: TGTGCCAGCAGGATAGGGGTTCGTCATTCACCCCTCCACTTT. Protein product: CASRIGVRHSPLHF. The full variable domain, in which reference TRBV5-5 and TRBJ1-6 provide the parts outside the CDR3, is DAGVTQSPTHLIKTRGQQVTLRCSPISGHKSVSWYQQVLGQGPQFIFQYYEKEERGRGNFPDRFSARQFPNYSSELNVNALLLGDSALYLCASRIGVRHSPLHFGNGTRLTVT.

The chain carries TRBV19 and TRBJ2-1; 7 nucleotides line up with TRBD1. Per the germline V gene, CDR1 is LNHDA and CDR2 is SQIVND (reference sequence). This CDR3 spans 15 amino acids. Germline trimming cut 5 bases from V and 7 bases from J; bases unmatched to any gene: 11. The CDR3 reads CASSFSRQGGNEQFF. In DNA form, the CDR3 reads TGTGCCAGTAGTTTCTCCAGACAGGGTGGTAATGAGCAGTTCTTC.

This clone showed up just once. V usage is TRBV4-3 and J usage is TRBJ1-2, with 7 nucleotides matching TRBD1. V shed 0 bases and J 7 bases; nucleotides not matched to a gene: 11. The germline CDR1 and CDR2 sequences are LGHNA and YSLEER. CDR3 length equals 16 residues. The CDR3 sequence is CASSQDAQGRGPGYTF. Written as DNA, the CDR3 is TGCGCCAGCAGCCAAGATGCACAGGGGCGCGGCCCTGGCTACACCTTC.

The gene calls are TRBV20-1 and TRBJ1-4; perhaps TRBD1 as D (6 bases). CDR1 and CDR2 (germline): DFQATT, SNEGSKA (reference sequence). The CDR3 is made up of 11 amino acids. The CDR3 spells CAATGIEKLFF. CDR3 bases: TGCGCAGCCACAGGGATTGAAAAACTGTTTTTT.

This clone was observed once. CDR3 protein: CASRTGLSSSYEQYF. In DNA, the CDR3 is TGTGCCAGCAGAACGGGACTTAGCAGCTCCTACGAGCAGTACTTC. The chain links TRBV2 to TRBJ2-7; a weak D match, TRBD2 (6 bases). The V gene lost 6 bases and the J gene lost 0 bases, with 15 bases spanning the gap. The CDR3 sequence is 15 residues long. Germline CDR1 is SNHLY and CDR2 is FYNNEI.

The chain recombines TRBV2 with TRBJ2-5, with a possible D match to TRBD1 (5 bases). Germline V gene sequence: CDR1 SNHLY, CDR2 FYNNEI. CDR3 length: 15 residues. The V end was cut by 3 bases, the J end by 3 bases, with 14 bases between. CDR3 DNA sequence: TGTGCCAGCAGTGATGGTCAGGGCTGGAAAGAGACCCAGTACTTC. Translation gives CASSDGQGWKETQYF.

The rearrangement uses TRBV24-1 and TRBJ2-1; possibly TRBD2 for D (6 bases). V was trimmed by 4 bases and J by 15 bases, leaving 18 bases between them. Germline V gives CDR1 KGHDR, CDR2 SFDVKD. CDR3 length: 13 residues. CDR3 sequence: CATSETGLPGLFF. The CDR3, as DNA: TGTGCCACCAGTGAAACGGGACTTCCGGGGCTGTTCTTC.

This rearrangement joins TRBV6-6 to TRBJ1-2, with D possibly TRBD1 on 6 matching bases. The V end was cut by 5 bases, the J end by 1 base, with 11 bases between. Germline CDR1 and CDR2: MNHNY and SVGAGI (reference sequence). The length of the CDR3 is 14 residues. This CDR3 is CASSPQQGNYGYTF. CDR3 nucleotide sequence: TGTGCCAGCAGTCCGCAACAGGGTAACTATGGCTACACCTTC.

This chain joins TRBV5-1 and TRBJ2-5; 7 bases map to TRBD2. CDR1 and CDR2 from the germline V gene are SGHRS and YFSETQ. Unmatched junction bases numbered 4, after V lost 1 base and J lost 1 base. The length of the CDR3 is 15 residues. This chain's CDR3 is CASSLFPSGQETQYF. In nucleotides, the CDR3 is TGCGCCAGCAGCTTGTTCCCTAGCGGCCAAGAGACCCAGTACTTC.

The J gene is TRBJ2-2, the V gene TRBV5-1; 7 positions match TRBD2. J lost 3 bases, V lost 1 base, and 6 bases had no gene match. Per the germline V gene, CDR1 is SGHRS and CDR2 is YFSETQ. CDR3 length: 16 residues. DNA for the CDR3: TGCGCCAGCAGCTTGCAGGGCGGGGGTGACACCGGGGAGCTGTTTTTT. It encodes CASSLQGGGDTGELFF.